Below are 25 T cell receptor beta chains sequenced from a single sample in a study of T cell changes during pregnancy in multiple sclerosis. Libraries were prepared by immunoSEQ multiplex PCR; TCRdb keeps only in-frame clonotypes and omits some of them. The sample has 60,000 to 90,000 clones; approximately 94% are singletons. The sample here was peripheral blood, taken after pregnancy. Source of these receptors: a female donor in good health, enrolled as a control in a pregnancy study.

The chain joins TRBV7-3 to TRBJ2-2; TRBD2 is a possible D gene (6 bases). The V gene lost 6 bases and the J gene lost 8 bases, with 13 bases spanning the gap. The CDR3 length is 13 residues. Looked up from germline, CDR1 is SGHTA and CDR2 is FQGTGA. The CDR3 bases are TGTGCCAGCAGGGAGGGTGGCGCAGGGGAGCTGTTTTTT. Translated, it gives CASREGGAGELFF.

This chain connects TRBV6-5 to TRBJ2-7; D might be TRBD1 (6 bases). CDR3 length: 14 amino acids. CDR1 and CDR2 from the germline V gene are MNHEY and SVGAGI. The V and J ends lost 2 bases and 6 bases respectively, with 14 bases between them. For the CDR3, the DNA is TGTGCCAGCAGTTACGGGCAGGGGAAGGTCGAGCAGTACTTC. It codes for CASSYGQGKVEQYF.

This CDR3 reads CASSPRTGTNTEAFF. CDR3 nucleotides: TGCGCCAGCAGCCCACGGACAGGGACGAACACTGAAGCTTTCTTT. The gene calls are TRBV5-1 and TRBJ1-1, with 8 positions matching TRBD1. Trimming cost V 4 bases and J 1 base; bases outside gene matches: 6. This CDR3 comprises 15 residues. Germline-derived CDR1 and CDR2 are SGHRS and YFSETQ.

CDR3 loop: CASSPPQGNTGELFF. The CDR3 DNA sequence: TGTGCCAGCAGCCCGCCACAGGGTAACACCGGGGAGCTGTTTTTT. This rearrangement joins TRBV7-9 to TRBJ2-2; TRBD1 is a possible D gene (6 bases). The CDR3 consists of 15 residues. V shed 5 bases and J shed 2 bases, with 12 bases lying between them. Germline loops: CDR1 SEHNR, CDR2 FQNEAQ (reference sequence).

The CDR3 DNA sequence: TGCGCCAGCAGCCATACTAGCGGGAGGGCCTACGAGCAGTACTTC. The encoded protein is CASSHTSGRAYEQYF. The chain is built from TRBV5-1 and TRBJ2-7; 13 bases line up with TRBD2. V shed 4 bases and J 2 bases; nucleotides not matched to a gene: 3. CDR3 length equals 15 residues. The V gene's germline CDR1 is SGHRS and CDR2 YFSETQ.

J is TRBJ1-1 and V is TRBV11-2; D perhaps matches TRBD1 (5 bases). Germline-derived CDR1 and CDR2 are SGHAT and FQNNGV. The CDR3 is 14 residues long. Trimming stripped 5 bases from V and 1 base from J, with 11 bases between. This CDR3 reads CASSPGGTNTEAFF. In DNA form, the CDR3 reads TGTGCCAGCAGCCCGGGGGGGACGAACACTGAAGCTTTCTTT.

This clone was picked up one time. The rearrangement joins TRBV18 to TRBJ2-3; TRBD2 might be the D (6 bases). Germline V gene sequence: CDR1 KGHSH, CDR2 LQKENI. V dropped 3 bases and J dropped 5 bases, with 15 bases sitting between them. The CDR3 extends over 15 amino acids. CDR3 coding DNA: TGTGCCAGCTCACCCCTTGCGGGGCAAGGAGATACGCAGTATTTT. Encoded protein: CASSPLAGQGDTQYF.

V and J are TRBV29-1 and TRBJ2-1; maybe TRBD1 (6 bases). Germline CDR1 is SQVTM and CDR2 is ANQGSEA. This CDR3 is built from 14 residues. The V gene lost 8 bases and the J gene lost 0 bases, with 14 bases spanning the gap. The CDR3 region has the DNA TGCAGCTCATCGAGGGGGAGCTCCTACAATGAGCAGTTCTTC. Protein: CSSSRGSSYNEQFF.

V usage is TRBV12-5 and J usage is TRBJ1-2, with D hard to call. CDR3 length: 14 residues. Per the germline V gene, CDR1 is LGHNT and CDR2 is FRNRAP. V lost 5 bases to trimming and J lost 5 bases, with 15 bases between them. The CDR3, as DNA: TGTGCTAGTGGTCGAGGCCCAGAACTTTATGGCTACACCTTC. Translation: CASGRGPELYGYTF.

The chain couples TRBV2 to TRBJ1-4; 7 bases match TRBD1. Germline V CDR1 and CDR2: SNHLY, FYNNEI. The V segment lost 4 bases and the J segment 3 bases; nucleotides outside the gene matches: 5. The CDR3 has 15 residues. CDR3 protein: CASSARTGPNEKLFF. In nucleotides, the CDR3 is TGTGCCAGCAGTGCAAGGACAGGACCTAATGAAAAACTGTTTTTT.

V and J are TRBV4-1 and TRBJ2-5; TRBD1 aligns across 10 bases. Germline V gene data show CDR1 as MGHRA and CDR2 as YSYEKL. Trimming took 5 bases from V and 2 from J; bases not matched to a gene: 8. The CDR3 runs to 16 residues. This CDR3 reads CASSYTGGQGQETQYF. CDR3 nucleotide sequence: TGCGCCAGCAGCTACACAGGGGGACAGGGGCAAGAGACCCAGTACTTC.

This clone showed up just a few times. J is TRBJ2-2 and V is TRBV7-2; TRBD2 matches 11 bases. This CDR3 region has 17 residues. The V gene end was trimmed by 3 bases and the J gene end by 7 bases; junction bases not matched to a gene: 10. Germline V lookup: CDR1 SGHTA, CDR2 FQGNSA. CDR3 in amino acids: CASSLSLAGDGIGELFF. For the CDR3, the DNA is TGTGCCAGCAGCTTGTCACTAGCGGGAGACGGTATCGGGGAGCTGTTTTTT.

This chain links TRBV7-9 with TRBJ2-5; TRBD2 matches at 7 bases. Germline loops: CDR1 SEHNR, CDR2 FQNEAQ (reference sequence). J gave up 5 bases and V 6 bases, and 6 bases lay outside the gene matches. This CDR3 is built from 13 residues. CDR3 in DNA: TGTGCCAGCAGAGACCGGGGAGGGGAGACCCAGTACTTC. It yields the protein CASRDRGGETQYF.

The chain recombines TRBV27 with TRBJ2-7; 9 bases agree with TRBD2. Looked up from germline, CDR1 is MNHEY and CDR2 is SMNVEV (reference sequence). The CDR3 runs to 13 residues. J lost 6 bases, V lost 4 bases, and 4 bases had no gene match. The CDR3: CASSYASGIEQYF. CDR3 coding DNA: TGTGCCAGCAGTTACGCTAGCGGGATCGAGCAGTACTTC.

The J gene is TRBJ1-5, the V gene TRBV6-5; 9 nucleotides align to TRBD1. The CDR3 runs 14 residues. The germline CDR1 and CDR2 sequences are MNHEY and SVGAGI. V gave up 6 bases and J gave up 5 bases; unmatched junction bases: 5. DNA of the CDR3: TGTGCCAGCAGCTTTGACAGGGGGGATCAGCCCCAGCATTTT. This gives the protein CASSFDRGDQPQHF.

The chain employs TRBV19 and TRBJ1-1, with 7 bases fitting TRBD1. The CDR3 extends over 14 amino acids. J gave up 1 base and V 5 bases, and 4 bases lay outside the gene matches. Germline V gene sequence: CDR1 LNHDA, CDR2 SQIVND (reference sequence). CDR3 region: CASSSRTGNTEAFF. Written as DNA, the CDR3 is TGTGCCAGTAGTTCAAGGACAGGGAACACTGAAGCTTTCTTT.

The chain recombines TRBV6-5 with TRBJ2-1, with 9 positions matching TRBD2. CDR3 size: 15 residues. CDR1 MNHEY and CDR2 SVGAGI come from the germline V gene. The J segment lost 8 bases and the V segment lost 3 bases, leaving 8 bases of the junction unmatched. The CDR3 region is CASSYSGSFGDEQFF. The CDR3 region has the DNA TGTGCCAGCAGTTATAGCGGGAGCTTCGGGGATGAGCAGTTCTTC.

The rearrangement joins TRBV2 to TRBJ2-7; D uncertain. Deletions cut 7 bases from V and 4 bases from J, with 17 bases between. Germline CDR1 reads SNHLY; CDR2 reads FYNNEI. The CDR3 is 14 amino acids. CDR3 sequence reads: CASIRNGPSYEQYF. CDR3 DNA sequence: TGTGCCAGCATTAGGAATGGGCCTTCGTACGAGCAGTACTTC.

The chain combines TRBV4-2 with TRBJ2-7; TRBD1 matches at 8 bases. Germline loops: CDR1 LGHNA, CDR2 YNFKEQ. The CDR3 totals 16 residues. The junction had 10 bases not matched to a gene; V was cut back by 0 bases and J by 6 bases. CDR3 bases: TGTGCCAGCAGCCAAGACCCGGACAGGGTGTATCGCGAGCAGTACTTC. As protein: CASSQDPDRVYREQYF.

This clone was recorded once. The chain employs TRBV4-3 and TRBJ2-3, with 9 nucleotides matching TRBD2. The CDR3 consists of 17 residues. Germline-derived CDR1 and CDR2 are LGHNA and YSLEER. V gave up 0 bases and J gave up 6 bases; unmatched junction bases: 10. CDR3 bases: TGCGCCAGCAGCCAAGATTTGGCGGGAGGGCCCTCGGATACGCAGTATTTT. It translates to CASSQDLAGGPSDTQYF.

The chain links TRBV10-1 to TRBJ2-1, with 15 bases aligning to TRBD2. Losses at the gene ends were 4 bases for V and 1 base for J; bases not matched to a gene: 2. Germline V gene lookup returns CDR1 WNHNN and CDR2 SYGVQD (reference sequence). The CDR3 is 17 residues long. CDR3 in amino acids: CASSGTSGGGSYNEQFF. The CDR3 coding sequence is TGCGCCAGCAGTGGGACTAGCGGGGGGGGGTCCTACAATGAGCAGTTCTTC.

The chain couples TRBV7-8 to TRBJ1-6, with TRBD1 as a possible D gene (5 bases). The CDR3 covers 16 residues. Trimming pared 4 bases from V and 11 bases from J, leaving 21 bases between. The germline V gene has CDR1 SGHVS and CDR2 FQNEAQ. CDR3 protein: CASSSRNRNSITPLHF. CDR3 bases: TGTGCCAGCAGCTCACGAAACAGGAATAGTATTACACCCCTCCACTTT. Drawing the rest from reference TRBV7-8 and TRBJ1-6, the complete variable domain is GAGVSQSPRYKVAKRGQDVALRCDPISGHVSLFWYQQALGQGPEFLTYFQNEAQLDKSGLPSDRFFAERPEGSVSTLKIQRTQQEDSAVYLCASSSRNRNSITPLHFGNGTRLTVT.

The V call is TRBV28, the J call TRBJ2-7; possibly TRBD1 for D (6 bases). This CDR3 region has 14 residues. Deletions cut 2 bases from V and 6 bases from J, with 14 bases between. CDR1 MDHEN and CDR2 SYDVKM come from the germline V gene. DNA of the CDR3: TGTGCCAGCAGTTTAACGACAGGAGTCGGCGAGCAGTACTTC. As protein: CASSLTTGVGEQYF.

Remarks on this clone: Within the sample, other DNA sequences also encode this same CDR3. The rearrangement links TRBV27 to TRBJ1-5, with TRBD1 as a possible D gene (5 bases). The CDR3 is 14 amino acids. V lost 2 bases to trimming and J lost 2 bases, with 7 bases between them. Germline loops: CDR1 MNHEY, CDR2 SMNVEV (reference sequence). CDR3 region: CASSLGGGNQPQHF. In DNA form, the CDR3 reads TGTGCCAGCAGTTTAGGAGGGGGCAATCAGCCCCAGCATTTT.

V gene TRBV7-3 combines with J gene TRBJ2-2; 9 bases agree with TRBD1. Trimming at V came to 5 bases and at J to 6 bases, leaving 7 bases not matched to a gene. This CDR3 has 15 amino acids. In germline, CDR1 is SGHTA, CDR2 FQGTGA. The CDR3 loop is CASSPGTGSAGELFF. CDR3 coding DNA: TGTGCCAGCAGCCCGGGGACAGGGTCGGCCGGGGAGCTGTTTTTT.